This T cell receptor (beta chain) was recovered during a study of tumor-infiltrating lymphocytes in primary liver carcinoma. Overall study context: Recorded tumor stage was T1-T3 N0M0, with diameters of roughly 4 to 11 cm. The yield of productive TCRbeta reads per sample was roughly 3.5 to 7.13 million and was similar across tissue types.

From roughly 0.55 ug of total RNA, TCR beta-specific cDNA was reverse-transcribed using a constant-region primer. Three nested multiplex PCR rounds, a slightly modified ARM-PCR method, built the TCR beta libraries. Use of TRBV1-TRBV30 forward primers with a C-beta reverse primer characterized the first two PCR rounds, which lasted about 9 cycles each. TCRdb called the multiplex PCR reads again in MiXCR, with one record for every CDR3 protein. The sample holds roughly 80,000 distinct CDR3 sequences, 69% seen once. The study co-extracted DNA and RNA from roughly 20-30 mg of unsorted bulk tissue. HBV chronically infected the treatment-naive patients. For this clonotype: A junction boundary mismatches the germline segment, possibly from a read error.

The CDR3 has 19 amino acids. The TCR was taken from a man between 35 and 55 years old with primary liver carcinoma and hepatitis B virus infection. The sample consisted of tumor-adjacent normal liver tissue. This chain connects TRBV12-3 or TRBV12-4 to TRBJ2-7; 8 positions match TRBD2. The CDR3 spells CACRFSRVKRERLSYEQYF. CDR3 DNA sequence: TGTGCCTGCAGATTCTCGAGGGTGAAGCGGGAGCGTTTATCCTACGAGCAGTACTTC.